These T cell receptor beta chains were read from a single sample in a study of shared clonotypes between healthy human individuals. This table comes from immunoSEQ multiplex PCR, and its TCRdb copy is limited to in-frame clones, with some not included. This repertoire shows 650,000 to 800,000 clones, 72% found once; its top ten account for more than 1.5%. The sequenced sample was memory CD4+ T cells sorted from blood. The receptor source for this set is a woman aged 30 to 39 in good health. The CDR3 runs from the conserved cysteine through the conserved F or W. A D gene is named only where the DNA matches it firmly. The size of a clone is reported for some rows only, either as once, few or many, or as a class for expanded clones.

v_call	clone_size	d_call	j_call	cdr3_nt	cdr3_aa
TRBV15	NA	NA	TRBJ2-1	TGTGCCACCAGCAGAGATCTTGCTTACAATGAGCAGTTCTTC	CATSRDLAYNEQFF
TRBV28	NA	TRBD1	TRBJ2-5	TGTGCCAGCAGTTCGAGCCACAGGGGCGCATTAGAGACCCAGTACTTC	CASSSSHRGALETQYF
TRBV10-2	few	NA	TRBJ1-1	TGCGCCAGCAGTGAGTCGAAAGAGAACACTGAAGCTTTCTTT	CASSESKENTEAFF
TRBV5-5	few	NA	TRBJ1-1	TGTGCCAGCAGCTTGTTAGATAACACTGAAGCTTTCTTT	CASSLLDNTEAFF
TRBV11-2	NA	NA	TRBJ2-4	TGTGCCAGCAGCTGGGGGACCAAAAACATTCAGTACTTC	CASSWGTKNIQYF
TRBV15	NA	TRBD1	TRBJ2-5	TGTGCCACCAGCAGAGATTATAGGGGGCCTGAGACCCAGTACTTC	CATSRDYRGPETQYF
TRBV27	NA	TRBD1	TRBJ1-2	TGTGCCAGCAGTTTATCGCGAGGGGGCGCGGATGGCTACACCTTC	CASSLSRGGADGYTF
TRBV5-1	few	NA	TRBJ2-1	TGCGCCAGCAGCTTGGTAGTTCCGAATGAGCAGTTCTTC	CASSLVVPNEQFF
TRBV30	once	NA	TRBJ2-7	TGTGCCTGGAGCATAGGCGGAGACTCCTACGAGCAGTACTTC	CAWSIGGDSYEQYF
TRBV2	few	NA	TRBJ2-7	TGTGCCAGCAGTCGGGACATCGGGGGTCACGAGCAGTACTTC	CASSRDIGGHEQYF
TRBV7-9	NA	NA	TRBJ2-3	TGTGCCAGCAACCCACCGGGTCTTCACACAGATACGCAGTATTTT	CASNPPGLHTDTQYF
TRBV28	few	NA	TRBJ1-5	TGTGCCAGCAGATACTCTGATCAGCCCCAGCATTTT	CASRYSDQPQHF
TRBV6-5	NA	TRBD1	TRBJ1-1	TGTGCCAGCAGTTACTCGGGACAGGGATTCACTGAAGCTTTCTTT	CASSYSGQGFTEAFF
TRBV28	NA	TRBD2	TRBJ2-1	TGTGCCAGCAGTACGGAGGGACTAGCGGGAGGACCCTACAATGAGCAGTTCTTC	CASSTEGLAGGPYNEQFF
TRBV4-2	NA	TRBD1	TRBJ2-1	TGTGCCAGCAGCCAACCGGGACAGCAATACAATGAGCAGTTCTTC	CASSQPGQQYNEQFF
TRBV18	NA	TRBD2	TRBJ2-1	TGTGCCAGCTCACCACCGAATGTAGGCGGGAGGTCTGTGGATGAGCAGTTCTTC	CASSPPNVGGRSVDEQFF
TRBV6-5	NA	NA	TRBJ1-4	TGTGCCAGCAGTTACTCGACGGGGGGAAGTAATGAAAAACTGTTTTTT	CASSYSTGGSNEKLFF